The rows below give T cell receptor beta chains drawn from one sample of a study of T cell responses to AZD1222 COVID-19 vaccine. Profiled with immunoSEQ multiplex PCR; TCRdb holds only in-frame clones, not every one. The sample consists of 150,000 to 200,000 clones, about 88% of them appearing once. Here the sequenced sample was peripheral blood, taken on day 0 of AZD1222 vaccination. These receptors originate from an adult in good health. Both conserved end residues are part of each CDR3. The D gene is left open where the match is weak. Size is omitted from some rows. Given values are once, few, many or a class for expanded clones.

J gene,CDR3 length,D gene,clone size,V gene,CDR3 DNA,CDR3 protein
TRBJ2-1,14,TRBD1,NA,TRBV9,TGTGCCAGCAGCGACCAGGGGGTTTGGCATGAGCAGTTCTTC,CASSDQGVWHEQFF
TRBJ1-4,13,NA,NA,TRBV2,TGTGCCAGCAGTGCCGGGGAAAGTGAAAAACTGTTTTTT,CASSAGESEKLFF
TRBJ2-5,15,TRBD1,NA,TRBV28,TGTGCCAGCAGGTTGGGACAGGGGAAATTACCCCCAAGGTACTTC,CASRLGQGKLPPRYF
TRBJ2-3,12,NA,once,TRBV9,TGTGCCAGCAGCATCGACCAGAATACGCAGTATTTT,CASSIDQNTQYF
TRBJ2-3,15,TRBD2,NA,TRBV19,TGTGCCAGTAGGGGACTAGCGACTAGCACAGATACGCAGTATTTT,CASRGLATSTDTQYF
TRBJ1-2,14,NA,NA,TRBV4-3,TGCGCCAGCAGCCCGACGACAGATAACTATGGCTACACCTTC,CASSPTTDNYGYTF
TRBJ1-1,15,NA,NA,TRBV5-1,TGCGCCAGCAGCTTGGTAAGGCCTGGGGGCACTGAAGCTTTCTTT,CASSLVRPGGTEAFF
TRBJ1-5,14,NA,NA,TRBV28,TGTGCCAGCAGTTCTGACAGCGGGATCCAGCCCCAGCATTTT,CASSSDSGIQPQHF
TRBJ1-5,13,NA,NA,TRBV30,TGTGCCTGGAGTGTAGACGATAATCAGCCCCAGCATTTT,CAWSVDDNQPQHF
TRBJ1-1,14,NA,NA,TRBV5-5,TGTGCCAGCAGCTTGGCAGGGGCGGAGGCTGAAGCTTTCTTT,CASSLAGAEAEAFF
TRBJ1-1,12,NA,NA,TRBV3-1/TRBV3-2,TGTGCCAGCAGCCAACAGACGAAGGTGGCTTTCTTT,CASSQQTKVAFF
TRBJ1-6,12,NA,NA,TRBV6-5,TGTGCCAGCAGTTACGAGGGGTCACCCCTCCACTTT,CASSYEGSPLHF
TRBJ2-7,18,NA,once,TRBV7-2,TGTGCCAGCAGCCCGCCCGGGACGGAATTCTCAGTTGGGCACGAGCAGTACTTC,CASSPPGTEFSVGHEQYF
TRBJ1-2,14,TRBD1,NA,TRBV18,TGTGCCAGCTCACCCGGGACAGGGGGCGGCGGCTACACCTTC,CASSPGTGGGGYTF
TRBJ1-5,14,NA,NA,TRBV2,TGTGCCAGCAGTCAAACAGGGAGGAATCAGCCCCAGCATTTT,CASSQTGRNQPQHF
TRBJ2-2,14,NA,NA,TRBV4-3,TGCGCCAGCAGCCAAGGACCTAACACCGGGGAGCTGTTTTTT,CASSQGPNTGELFF
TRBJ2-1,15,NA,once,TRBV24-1,TGTGCCACCAGTGAGCCTCAGGGTTACAACAATGAGCAGTTCTTC,CATSEPQGYNNEQFF
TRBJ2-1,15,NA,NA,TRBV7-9,TGTGCCAGCAGCTTAGGTCTGCCTAGCAGGAATGAGCAGTTCTTC,CASSLGLPSRNEQFF
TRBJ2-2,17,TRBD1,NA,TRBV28,TGTGCCAGCAGAACCTTACCCGGGACAGGGAACACCGGGGAGCTGTTTTTT,CASRTLPGTGNTGELFF
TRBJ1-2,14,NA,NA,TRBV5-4,TGTGCCAGCAGCTCGGACACACGCAATAGTGGCTACACCTTC,CASSSDTRNSGYTF
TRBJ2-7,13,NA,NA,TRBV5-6,TGTGCCAGCAGCCTAGGTAATTCTGGCGAGCAGTACTTC,CASSLGNSGEQYF
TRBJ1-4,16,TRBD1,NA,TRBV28,TGTGCCAGCAGCACAAGCACAGGGGGAGTCGGTGAAAAACTGTTTTTT,CASSTSTGGVGEKLFF
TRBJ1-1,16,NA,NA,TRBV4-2,TGTGCCAGCAGCTATGAGGGGACGGTCCTGAACACTGAAGCTTTCTTT,CASSYEGTVLNTEAFF
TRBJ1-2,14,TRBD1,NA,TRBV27,TGTGCCAGCAGTTTGACAGGGGGCCCCTCGGGCTACACCTTC,CASSLTGGPSGYTF
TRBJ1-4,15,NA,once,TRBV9,TGTGCCAGCAGCGTAGAGGCGGCAACTAATGAAAAACTGTTTTTT,CASSVEAATNEKLFF
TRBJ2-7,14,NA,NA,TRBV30,TGTGCCTGGAGTGAATGGGAACACTCCTACGAGCAGTACTTC,CAWSEWEHSYEQYF
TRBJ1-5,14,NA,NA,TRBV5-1,TGCGCCAGCAGCTTACAGGGTTTAGAGCAGCCCCAGCATTTT,CASSLQGLEQPQHF
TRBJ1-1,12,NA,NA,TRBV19,TGTGCCAGTAGTGAGGGTTACACTGAAGCTTTCTTT,CASSEGYTEAFF
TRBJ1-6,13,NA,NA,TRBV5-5,TGTGCCAGCAGCTCCTACTATAATTCACCCCTCCACTTT,CASSSYYNSPLHF
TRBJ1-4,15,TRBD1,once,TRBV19,TGTGCCAGTAGTGCGTACAGGGGTACTAATGAAAAACTGTTTTTT,CASSAYRGTNEKLFF